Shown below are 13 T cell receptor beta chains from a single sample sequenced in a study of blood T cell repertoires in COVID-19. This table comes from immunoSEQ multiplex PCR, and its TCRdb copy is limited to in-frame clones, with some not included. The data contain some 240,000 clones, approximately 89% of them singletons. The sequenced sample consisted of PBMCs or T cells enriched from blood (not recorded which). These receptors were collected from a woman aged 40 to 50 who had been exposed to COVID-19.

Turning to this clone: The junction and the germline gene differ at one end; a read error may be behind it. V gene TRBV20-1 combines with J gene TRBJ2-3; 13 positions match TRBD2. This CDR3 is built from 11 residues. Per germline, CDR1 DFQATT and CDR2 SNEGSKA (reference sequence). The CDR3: CSAKLAGGNSF. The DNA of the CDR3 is TGCAGTGCGAAACTAGCGGGGGGGAATTCTTTT.

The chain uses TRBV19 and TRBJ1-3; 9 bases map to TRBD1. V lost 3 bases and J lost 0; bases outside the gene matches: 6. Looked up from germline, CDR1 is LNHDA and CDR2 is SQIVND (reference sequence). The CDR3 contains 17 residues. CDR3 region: CASSISGQGISGNTIYF. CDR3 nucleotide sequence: TGTGCCAGTAGTATTTCGGGACAGGGTATCTCTGGAAACACCATATATTTT.

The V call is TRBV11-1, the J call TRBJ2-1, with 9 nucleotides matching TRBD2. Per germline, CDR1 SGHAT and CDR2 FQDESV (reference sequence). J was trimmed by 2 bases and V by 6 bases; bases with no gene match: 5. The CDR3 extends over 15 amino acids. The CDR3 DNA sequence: TGTGCCAGCAGATCCCTAGCGGGGACCTACAATGAGCAGTTCTTC. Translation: CASRSLAGTYNEQFF.

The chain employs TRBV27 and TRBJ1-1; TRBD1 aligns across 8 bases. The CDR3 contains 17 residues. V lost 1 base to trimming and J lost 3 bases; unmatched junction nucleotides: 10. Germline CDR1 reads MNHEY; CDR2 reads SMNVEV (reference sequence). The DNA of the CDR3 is TGTGCCAGCAGTTTATTGGTTGGACAGGGCCTATACACTGAAGCTTTCTTT. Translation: CASSLLVGQGLYTEAFF.

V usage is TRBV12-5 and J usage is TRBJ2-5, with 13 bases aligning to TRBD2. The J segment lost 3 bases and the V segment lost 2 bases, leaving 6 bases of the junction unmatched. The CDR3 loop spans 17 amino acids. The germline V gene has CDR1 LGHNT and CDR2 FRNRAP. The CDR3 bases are TGTGCTAGTGGTTTGCTATGGACTAGCGGGAGCGAAGAGACCCAGTACTTC. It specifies CASGLLWTSGSEETQYF. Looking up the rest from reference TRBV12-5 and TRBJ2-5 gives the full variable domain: DARVTQTPRHKVTEMGQEVTMRCQPILGHNTVFWYRQTMMQGLELLAYFRNRAPLDDSGMPKDRFSAEMPDATLATLKIQPSEPRDSAVYFCASGLLWTSGSEETQYFGPGTRLLVL.

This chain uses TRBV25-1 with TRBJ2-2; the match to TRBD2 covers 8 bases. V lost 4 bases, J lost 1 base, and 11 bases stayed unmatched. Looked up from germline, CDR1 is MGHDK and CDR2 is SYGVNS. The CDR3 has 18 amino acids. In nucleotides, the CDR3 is TGTGCCAGCAGTGCCTCGGGGGGGTTTGAGTTGAACACCGGGGAGCTGTTTTTT. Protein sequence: CASSASGGFELNTGELFF.

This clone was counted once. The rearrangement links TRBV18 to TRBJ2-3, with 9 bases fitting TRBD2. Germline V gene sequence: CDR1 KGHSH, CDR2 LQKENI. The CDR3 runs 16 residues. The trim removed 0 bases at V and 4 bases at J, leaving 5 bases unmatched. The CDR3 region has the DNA TGTGCCAGCTCACCACCGTCAGCGGGGGGTTCAGATACGCAGTATTTT. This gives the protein CASSPPSAGGSDTQYF. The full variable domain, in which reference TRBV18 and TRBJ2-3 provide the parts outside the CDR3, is NAGVMQNPRHLVRRRGQEARLRCSPMKGHSHVYWYRQLPEEGLKFMVYLQKENIIDESGMPKERFSAEFPKEGPSILRIQQVVRGDSAAYFCASSPPSAGGSDTQYFGPGTRLTVL.

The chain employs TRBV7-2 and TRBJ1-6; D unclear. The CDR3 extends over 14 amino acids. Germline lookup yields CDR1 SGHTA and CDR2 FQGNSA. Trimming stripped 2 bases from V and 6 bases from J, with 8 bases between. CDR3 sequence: CASSLSRINSPLHF. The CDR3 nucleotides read TGTGCCAGCAGCTTATCGAGGATTAATTCACCCCTCCACTTT. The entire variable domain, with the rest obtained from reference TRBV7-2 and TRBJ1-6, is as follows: GAGVSQSPSNKVTEKGKDVELRCDPISGHTALYWYRQSLGQGLEFLIYFQGNSAPDKSGLPSDRFSAERTGGSVSTLTIQRTQQEDSAVYLCASSLSRINSPLHFGNGTRLTVT.

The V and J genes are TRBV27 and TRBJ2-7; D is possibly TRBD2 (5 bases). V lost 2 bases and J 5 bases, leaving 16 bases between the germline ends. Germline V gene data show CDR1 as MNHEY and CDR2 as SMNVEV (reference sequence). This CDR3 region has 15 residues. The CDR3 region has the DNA TGTGCCAGCAGTTTACCGGCTGGAGGTCTCCACGAGCAGTACTTC. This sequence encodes CASSLPAGGLHEQYF.

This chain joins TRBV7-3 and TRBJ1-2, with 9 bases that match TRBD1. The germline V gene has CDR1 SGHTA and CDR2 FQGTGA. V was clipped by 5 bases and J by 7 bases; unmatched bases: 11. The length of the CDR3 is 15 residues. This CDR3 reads CASSPSGQGRGGYTF. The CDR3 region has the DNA TGTGCCAGCAGCCCTTCGGGACAGGGTAGGGGTGGCTACACCTTC. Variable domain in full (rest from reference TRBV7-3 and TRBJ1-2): GAGVSQTPSNKVTEKGKYVELRCDPISGHTALYWYRQSLGQGPEFLIYFQGTGAADDSGLPNDRFFAVRPEGSVSTLKIQRTERGDSAVYLCASSPSGQGRGGYTFGSGTRLTVV.

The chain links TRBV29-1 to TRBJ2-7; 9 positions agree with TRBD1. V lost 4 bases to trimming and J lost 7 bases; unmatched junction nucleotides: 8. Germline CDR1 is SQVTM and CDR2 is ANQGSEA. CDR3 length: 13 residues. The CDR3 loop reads CSVAGQGLREQYF. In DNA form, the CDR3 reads TGCAGCGTTGCGGGACAGGGACTAAGAGAGCAGTACTTC.

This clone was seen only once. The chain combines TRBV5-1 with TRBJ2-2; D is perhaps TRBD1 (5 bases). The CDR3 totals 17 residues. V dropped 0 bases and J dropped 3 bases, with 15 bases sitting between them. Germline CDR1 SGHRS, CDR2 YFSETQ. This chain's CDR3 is CASSLARDGVYTGELFF. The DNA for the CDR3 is TGCGCCAGCAGCTTGGCCAGGGATGGGGTTTACACCGGGGAGCTGTTTTTT.

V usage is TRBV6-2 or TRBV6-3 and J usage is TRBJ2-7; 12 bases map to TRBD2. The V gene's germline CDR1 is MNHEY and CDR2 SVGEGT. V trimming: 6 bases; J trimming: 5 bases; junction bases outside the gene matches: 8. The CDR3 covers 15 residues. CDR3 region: CASSRASGRAHEQYV. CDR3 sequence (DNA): TGTGCCAGCAGCCGCGCTAGCGGGAGGGCCCACGAGCAGTACGTC.